A selection of T cell receptor beta chains follows, all from one sample in a study of T cells after posttransplantation cyclophosphamide. The assay was immunoSEQ multiplex PCR, and TCRdb's table has in-frame clones only and misses some. The repertoire holds around 66,000 clones, about 94% seen once, with approximately 2.7% in the top ten. The sequenced sample was PBMCs. The receptors were gathered from a woman in her thirties in good health and a related stem cell transplant donor. CDR3s include the opening cysteine and the closing phenylalanine or tryptophan. A D gene is named only where the DNA matches it firmly.

TRBJ1-2,TRBV7-9,.,TGTGCCAGCAGCTTATATGGGGGCGCGAGTGGTGGCTACACCTTC,CASSLYGGASGGYTF
TRBJ2-1,TRBV19,TRBD1,TGTGCCAGTAGGCCGGGACAGGGGTCGGGTGAGCAGTTCTTC,CASRPGQGSGEQFF
TRBJ2-2,TRBV7-7,.,TGTGCCAGCACCGCCGGGTGGGGCACCGGGGAGCTGTTTTTT,CASTAGWGTGELFF
TRBJ2-5,TRBV9,TRBD1,TGTGCCAGCAGCCCGACAGGGGGCGGGGAGACCCAGTACTTC,CASSPTGGGETQYF
TRBJ2-2,TRBV5-1,.,TGCGCCAGCAGCTTGGCCTTCCCCAGGACAGTAACGAACACCGGGGAGCTGTTTTTT,CASSLAFPRTVTNTGELFF
TRBJ2-7,TRBV19,.,TGTGCCAGTAGTATAACCCCCTCGGCACCTTACGAGCAGTACTTC,CASSITPSAPYEQYF
TRBJ1-4,TRBV2,TRBD1,TGTGCCAGCAGTGACCCACAGGGGGCTAATAATGAAAAACTGTTTTTT,CASSDPQGANNEKLFF
TRBJ2-7,TRBV29-1,.,TGCAGCGTTGTGTCGTCGGATAGCTCCTACGAGCAGTACTTC,CSVVSSDSSYEQYF
TRBJ2-7,TRBV5-4,TRBD1,TGTGCCAGCAGCCTACAGGGGCTCGGCGCCGAGCAGTACTTC,CASSLQGLGAEQYF
TRBJ2-3,TRBV11-2,.,TGTGCCACAGCTAGCGGCACAGATACGCAGTATTTT,CATASGTDTQYF